The 9 T cell receptor beta chains below were found in one sample sequenced in a study of shared clonotypes between healthy human individuals. Sequencing used immunoSEQ multiplex PCR; TCRdb keeps in-frame clones, though not all of them. The sample gives some 660,000 clones, 55% to 85% of which show up once; more than 1.5% is in the top ten. The sequenced sample consisted of memory CD4+ T cells sorted from blood. Subset noted: CD45RA-negative fraction. Receptor source: a woman under 40 in good health.

The table lists this clone with a count of one. CDR3 amino acids: CASSRPRGGQHTEAFF. The CDR3, as DNA: TGTGCCAGCAGCCGACCGCGGGGGGGACAGCACACTGAAGCTTTCTTT. The chain uses TRBV7-8 and TRBJ1-1; 7 bases match TRBD1. V was pared by 5 bases and J by 3 bases, with 12 bases of the junction left unmatched. The germline V gene has CDR1 SGHVS and CDR2 FQNEAQ. The CDR3 is 16 amino acids.

V and J are TRBV6-1 and TRBJ1-1, with TRBD1 identical over 8 bases. The J segment lost 2 bases and the V segment lost 10 bases, leaving 9 bases of the junction unmatched. This CDR3 region has 14 residues. From germline, CDR1 is MNHNS and CDR2 SASEGT. The CDR3 loop reads CATETGDLNTEAFF. The CDR3 DNA is TGTGCCACCGAGACAGGGGACCTTAACACTGAAGCTTTCTTT.

V is TRBV5-1 and J is TRBJ1-4; D unresolved. The length of the CDR3 is 16 residues. The V end was cut by 0 bases, the J end by 5 bases, with 14 bases between. Looked up from germline, CDR1 is SGHRS and CDR2 is YFSETQ. CDR3 bases: TGCGCCAGCAGCTTGGACGTCGGCGGGTTAAATGAAAAACTGTTTTTT. It yields the protein CASSLDVGGLNEKLFF.

This chain joins TRBV5-3 and TRBJ2-3, with 9 bases fitting TRBD2. TRBV5-3 is placed among ORFs of uncertain function. V shed 1 base, J shed 3 bases, and the junction held 0 bases outside the gene matches. CDR3 length: 14 residues. Here the CDR3 reads CARSLTSGTDTQYF. DNA of the CDR3: TGTGCCAGAAGCTTGACTAGCGGGACAGATACGCAGTATTTT.

This chain links TRBV2 with TRBJ2-7; TRBD2 matches 8 bases. The CDR3 has 15 amino acids. Germline CDR1 is SNHLY and CDR2 is FYNNEI. The V gene end was trimmed by 7 bases and the J gene end by 2 bases; junction bases not matched to a gene: 10. CDR3 DNA: TGTGCCAGCAAAGGCGCAGCGGGGGAAACCTACGAGCAGTACTTC. Its translation is CASKGAAGETYEQYF.

A word on this clone: The same CDR3 arises from other DNA sequences in this sample as well. The genes are TRBV6-1 and TRBJ1-5, with no clear D. Germline CDR1 is MNHNS and CDR2 is SASEGT. Deletions cut 2 bases from V and 4 bases from J, with 6 bases between. The length of the CDR3 is 13 residues. The CDR3 reads CASSEHGNQPQHF. In DNA form, the CDR3 reads TGTGCCAGCAGTGAACATGGAAATCAGCCCCAGCATTTT.

This clone was counted a single time. The chain has TRBV5-1 and TRBJ2-1, with TRBD2 matching over 12 bases. The germline CDR1 and CDR2 sequences are SGHRS and YFSETQ. This CDR3 contains 18 residues. V was clipped by 0 bases and J by 7 bases; unmatched bases: 11. CDR3 sequence: CASSLGQYPSGRANEQFF. CDR3 coding DNA: TGCGCCAGCAGCTTGGGACAGTACCCTAGCGGGAGGGCGAATGAGCAGTTCTTC. The entire variable domain, with the rest obtained from reference TRBV5-1 and TRBJ2-1, is as follows: KAGVTQTPRYLIKTRGQQVTLSCSPISGHRSVSWYQQTPGQGLQFLFEYFSETQRNKGNFPGRFSGRQFSNSRSEMNVSTLELGDSALYLCASSLGQYPSGRANEQFFGPGTRLTVL.

The chain employs TRBV28 and TRBJ2-7, with 7 bases identical to TRBD1. The germline CDR1 and CDR2 sequences are MDHEN and SYDVKM. CDR3 length: 13 amino acids. V shed 5 bases and J 7 bases; nucleotides not matched to a gene: 8. The CDR3 region has the DNA TGTGCCAGCAGTGACTACAGGGGTGGTGAGCAGTACTTC. It specifies CASSDYRGGEQYF.

This chain uses TRBV7-2 with TRBJ2-1, with 7 nucleotides matching TRBD1. With 5 bases clipped from V and 6 bases from J, the junction kept 10 bases outside the gene matches. Germline V gene sequence: CDR1 SGHTA, CDR2 FQGNSA. CDR3 size: 15 residues. The CDR3 is CASSQGVLVPNEQFF. The CDR3 DNA is TGTGCCAGCAGCCAGGGGGTCCTAGTGCCCAATGAGCAGTTCTTC.